This T cell receptor beta chain was recovered during a study of OX40 agonist ivuxolimab in advanced cancers. The study, taken as a whole, reports: Average numbers of expanded clones were greater in CD8+ T cells than in CD4+.

This CDR3 has 10 residues. With 7 bases removed from V and 4 bases from J, the gap between germline ends came to 5 bases. In germline, CDR1 is MNHEY, CDR2 SVGAGI. People who had autoimmune disease history or systemic immunosuppression were excluded. TCRdb's table, derived via immunoSEQ multiplex PCR, lists solely in-frame clones and lacks some. The data contain 95,000 or so clones, about 91% of them seen just once; the ten biggest clones take up roughly 0.5%. Details on this clone: The antigen is not known.

The TCR was taken from an adult with an advanced solid tumor such as melanoma, head and neck, liver or kidney cancer. Sample: CD4+ or CD8+ T cells sorted from blood, taken in a trial of the OX40 agonist ivuxolimab. The chain carries TRBV6-5 and TRBJ2-7; D unresolved. CDR3 loop: CASNSYEQYF. For the CDR3, the DNA is TGTGCCAGCAATTCTTACGAGCAGTACTTC.